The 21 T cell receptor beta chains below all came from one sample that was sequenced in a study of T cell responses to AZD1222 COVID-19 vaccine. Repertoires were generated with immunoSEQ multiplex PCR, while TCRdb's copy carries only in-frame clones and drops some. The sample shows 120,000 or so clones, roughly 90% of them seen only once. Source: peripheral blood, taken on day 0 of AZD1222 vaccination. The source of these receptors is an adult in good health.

The CDR3 bases are TGCGCCAGCAGCTTGGTCGGGCAGGGAGAGAGCTATGGCTACACCTTC. Translated, it gives CASSLVGQGESYGYTF. This chain links TRBV5-1 with TRBJ1-2; possible D gene TRBD1, 5 bases. Germline V CDR1 and CDR2: SGHRS, YFSETQ. V dropped 0 bases and J dropped 4 bases, with 16 bases sitting between them. There are 16 residues in the CDR3.

CDR3 DNA sequence: TGTGCCAGCAGTTACTACGGGACAGGGGGCAAACTTGAGCAGTTCTTC. It is translated as CASSYYGTGGKLEQFF. This chain connects TRBV6-5 to TRBJ2-1; the match to TRBD1 covers 12 bases. The junction had 7 bases not matched to a gene; V was cut back by 1 base and J by 9 bases. This CDR3 is 16 amino acids long. The V gene's germline CDR1 is MNHEY and CDR2 SVGAGI.

The CDR3 region is CASSEVNGMESPLHF. The CDR3 DNA is TGTGCCAGCAGTGAGGTGAACGGGATGGAGTCACCCCTCCACTTT. This chain joins TRBV6-4 and TRBJ1-6; no clear D. CDR1 and CDR2 from the germline V gene are MRHNA and SNTAGT. V lost 3 bases and J lost 10, with 16 bases in between. The CDR3 extends over 15 amino acids.

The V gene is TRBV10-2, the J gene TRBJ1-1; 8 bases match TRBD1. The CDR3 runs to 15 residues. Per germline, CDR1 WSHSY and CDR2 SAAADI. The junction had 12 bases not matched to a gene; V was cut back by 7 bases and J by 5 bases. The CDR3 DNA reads TGCGCCAGCATGCCAGACAGGGGAATTGGGACTGAAGCTTTCTTT. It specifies CASMPDRGIGTEAFF.

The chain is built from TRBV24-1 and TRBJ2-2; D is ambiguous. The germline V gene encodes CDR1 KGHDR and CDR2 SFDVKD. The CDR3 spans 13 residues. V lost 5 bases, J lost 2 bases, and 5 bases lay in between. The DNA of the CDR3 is TGTGCCACCAGTGCGGACAACACCGGGGAGCTGTTTTTT. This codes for CATSADNTGELFF.

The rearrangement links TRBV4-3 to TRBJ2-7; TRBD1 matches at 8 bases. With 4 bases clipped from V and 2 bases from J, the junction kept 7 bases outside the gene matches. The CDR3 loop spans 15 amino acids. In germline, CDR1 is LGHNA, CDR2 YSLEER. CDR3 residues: CASSPGQGGPYEQYF. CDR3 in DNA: TGCGCCAGCAGCCCAGGACAGGGTGGGCCCTACGAGCAGTACTTC.

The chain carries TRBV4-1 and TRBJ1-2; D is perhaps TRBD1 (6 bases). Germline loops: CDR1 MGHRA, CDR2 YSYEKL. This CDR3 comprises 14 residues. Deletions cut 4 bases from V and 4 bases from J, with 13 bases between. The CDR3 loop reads CASSPTLQGYGYTF. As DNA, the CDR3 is TGCGCCAGCAGCCCCACGTTACAGGGCTATGGCTACACCTTC.

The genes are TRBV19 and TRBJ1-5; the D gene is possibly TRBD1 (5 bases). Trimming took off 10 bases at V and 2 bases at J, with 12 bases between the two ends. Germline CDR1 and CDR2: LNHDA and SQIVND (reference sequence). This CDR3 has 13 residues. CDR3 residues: CATARGGNQPQHF. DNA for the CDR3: TGTGCCACCGCCCGGGGCGGCAATCAGCCCCAGCATTTT.

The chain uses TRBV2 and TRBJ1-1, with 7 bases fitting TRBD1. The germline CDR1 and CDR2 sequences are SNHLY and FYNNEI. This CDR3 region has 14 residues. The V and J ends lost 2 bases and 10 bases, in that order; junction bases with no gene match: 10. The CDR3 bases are TGTGCCAGCAGTGAATTCGGGGGACAGCTTAGAGCTTTCTTT. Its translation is CASSEFGGQLRAFF.

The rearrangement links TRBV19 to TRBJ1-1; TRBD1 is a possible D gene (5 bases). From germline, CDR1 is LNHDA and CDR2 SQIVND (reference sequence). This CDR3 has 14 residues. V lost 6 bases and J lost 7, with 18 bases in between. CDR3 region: CASSHTIGTGEAFF. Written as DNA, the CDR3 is TGTGCCAGTAGCCATACGATCGGCACAGGTGAAGCTTTCTTT.

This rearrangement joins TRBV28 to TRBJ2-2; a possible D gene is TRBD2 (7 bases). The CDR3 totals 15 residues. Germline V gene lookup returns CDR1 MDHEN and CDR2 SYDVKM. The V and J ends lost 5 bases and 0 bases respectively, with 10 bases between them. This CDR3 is CASSRGGPNTGELFF. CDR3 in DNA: TGTGCCAGCAGTAGGGGGGGTCCGAACACCGGGGAGCTGTTTTTT.

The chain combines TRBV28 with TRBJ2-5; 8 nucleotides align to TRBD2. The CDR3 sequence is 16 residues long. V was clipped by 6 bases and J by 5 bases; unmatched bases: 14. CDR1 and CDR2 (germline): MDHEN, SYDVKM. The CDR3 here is CASSLMPGGVGETQYF. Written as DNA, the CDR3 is TGTGCCAGCAGCCTAATGCCCGGGGGGGTAGGGGAGACCCAGTACTTC.

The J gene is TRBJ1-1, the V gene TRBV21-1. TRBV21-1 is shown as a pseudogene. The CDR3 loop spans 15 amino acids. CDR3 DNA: TGTGCCAGCAGCAAAGGGGGGGAGGGAAGCACTGAAGCTTTCTTT. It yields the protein CASSKGGEGSTEAFF.

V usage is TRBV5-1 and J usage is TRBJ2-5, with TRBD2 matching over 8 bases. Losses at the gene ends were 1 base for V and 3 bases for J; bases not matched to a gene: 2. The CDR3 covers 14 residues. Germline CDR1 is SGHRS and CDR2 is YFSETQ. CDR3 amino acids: CASSLTSGKETQYF. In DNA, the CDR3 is TGCGCCAGCAGCTTGACTAGCGGAAAAGAGACCCAGTACTTC.

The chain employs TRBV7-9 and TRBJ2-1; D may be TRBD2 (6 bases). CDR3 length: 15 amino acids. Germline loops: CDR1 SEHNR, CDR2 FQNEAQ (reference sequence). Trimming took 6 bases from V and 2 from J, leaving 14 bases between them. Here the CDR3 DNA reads TGTGCCAGCAGTCTGGAGGGCCGTCCCTACAATGAGCAGTTCTTC. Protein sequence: CASSLEGRPYNEQFF. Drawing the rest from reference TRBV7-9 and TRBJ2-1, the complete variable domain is DTGVSQNPRHKITKRGQNVTFRCDPISEHNRLYWYRQTLGQGPEFLTYFQNEAQLEKSRLLSDRFSAERPKGSFSTLEIQRTEQGDSAMYLCASSLEGRPYNEQFFGPGTRLTVL.

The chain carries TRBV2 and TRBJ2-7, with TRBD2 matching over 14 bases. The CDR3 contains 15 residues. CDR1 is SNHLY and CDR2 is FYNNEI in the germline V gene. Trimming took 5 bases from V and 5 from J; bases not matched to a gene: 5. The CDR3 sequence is CASSSGLAGANEQYF. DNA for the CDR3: TGTGCCAGCAGTTCGGGACTAGCGGGAGCCAACGAGCAGTACTTC.

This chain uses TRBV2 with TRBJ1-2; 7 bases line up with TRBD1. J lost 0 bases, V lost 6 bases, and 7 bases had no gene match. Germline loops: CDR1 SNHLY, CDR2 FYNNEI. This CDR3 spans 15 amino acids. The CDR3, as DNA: TGTGCCAGCAGAGCTAGGACAGGAACTAACTATGGCTACACCTTC. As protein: CASRARTGTNYGYTF.

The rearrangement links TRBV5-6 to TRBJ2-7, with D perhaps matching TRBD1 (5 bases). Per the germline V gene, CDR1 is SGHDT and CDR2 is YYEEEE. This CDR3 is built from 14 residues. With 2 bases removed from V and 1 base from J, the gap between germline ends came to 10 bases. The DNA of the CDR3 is TGTGCCAGCAGCTTCCCAGGGTTATCCTACGAGCAGTACTTC. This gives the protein CASSFPGLSYEQYF.

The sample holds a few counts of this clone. CDR3 bases: TGTGCCAGCAGTCCCGTTCCCTTGAGCACAGATACGCAGTATTTT. This translates into CASSPVPLSTDTQYF. This chain joins TRBV27 and TRBJ2-3; no reliable D call. The CDR3 extends over 15 amino acids. Trimming removed 5 bases at V and 0 bases at J, with 12 bases between. Per the germline V gene, CDR1 is MNHEY and CDR2 is SMNVEV (reference sequence).

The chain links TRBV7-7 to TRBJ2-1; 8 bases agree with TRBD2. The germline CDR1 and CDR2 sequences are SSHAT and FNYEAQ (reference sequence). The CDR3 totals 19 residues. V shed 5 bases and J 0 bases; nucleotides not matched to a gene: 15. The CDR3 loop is CASSPGTRPSRSSYNEQFF. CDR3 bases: TGTGCCAGCAGCCCCGGGACTAGGCCATCGAGGAGCTCCTACAATGAGCAGTTCTTC.

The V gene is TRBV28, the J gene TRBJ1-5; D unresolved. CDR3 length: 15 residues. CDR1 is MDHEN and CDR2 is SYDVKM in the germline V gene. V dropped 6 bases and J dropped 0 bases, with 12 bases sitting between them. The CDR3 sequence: CASRTPGYSNQPQHF. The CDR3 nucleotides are TGTGCCAGCAGGACGCCGGGGTATAGCAATCAGCCCCAGCATTTT.